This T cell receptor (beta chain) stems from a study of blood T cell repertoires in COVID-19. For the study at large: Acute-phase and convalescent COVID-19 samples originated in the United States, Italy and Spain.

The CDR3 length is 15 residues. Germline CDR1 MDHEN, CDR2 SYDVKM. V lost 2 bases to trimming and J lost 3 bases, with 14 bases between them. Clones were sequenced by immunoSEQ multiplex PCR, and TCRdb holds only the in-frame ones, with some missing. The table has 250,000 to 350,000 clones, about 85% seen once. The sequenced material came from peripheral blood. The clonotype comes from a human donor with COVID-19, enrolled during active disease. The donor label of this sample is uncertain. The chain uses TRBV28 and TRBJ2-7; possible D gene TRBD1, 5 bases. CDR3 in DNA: TGTGCCAGCAGTTTAGTCACTCGGACACTCTACGAGCAGTACTTC. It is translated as CASSLVTRTLYEQYF. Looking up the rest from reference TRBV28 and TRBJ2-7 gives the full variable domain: DVKVTQSSRYLVKRTGEKVFLECVQDMDHENMFWYRQDPGLGLRLIYFSYDVKMKEKGDIPEGYSVSREKKERFSLILESASTNQTSMYLCASSLVTRTLYEQYFGPGTRLTVT.